The 12 T cell receptor beta chains below all came from one sample that was sequenced in a study of blood T cell repertoires in COVID-19. Sequencing used immunoSEQ multiplex PCR; TCRdb keeps in-frame clones, though not all of them. Among some 250,000 clones listed, just over 85% were seen once. Sequencing was performed on PBMCs or T cells enriched from blood (not recorded which). These receptors all stem from a man between 18 and 35 years old who had recovered from COVID-19.

This sequence joins TRBV28 and TRBJ1-2; no clear D. This CDR3 region has 11 residues. Germline CDR1 and CDR2: MDHEN and SYDVKM. The CDR3 here is CVTGYSGGYTF. The DNA for the CDR3 is TGTGTCACGGGGTACTCGGGGGGCTACACCTTC.

A few counts support this clone. J is TRBJ2-7 and V is TRBV6-5; 10 nucleotides agree with TRBD1. Unmatched junction bases numbered 10, after V lost 5 bases and J lost 6 bases. The CDR3 extends over 15 amino acids. CDR1 and CDR2 from the germline V gene are MNHEY and SVGAGI. The CDR3, as DNA: TGTGCCAGCAGTACCATGCTTGGACAGGGGGGCGAGCAGTACTTC. It yields the protein CASSTMLGQGGEQYF.

The chain has TRBV27 and TRBJ1-2, with 8 bases aligning to TRBD1. V trimming: 2 bases; J trimming: 6 bases; junction bases outside the gene matches: 8. CDR1 is MNHEY, CDR2 SMNVEV, per germline (reference sequence). This CDR3 is built from 15 residues. The CDR3 DNA reads as TGTGCCAGCAGTTTAGGAGGCAGGGGGCAGGATGGCTACACCTTC. Amino acids: CASSLGGRGQDGYTF.

This CDR3 is CASSLAAGMNTEAFF. Here the CDR3 DNA reads TGCGCCAGCAGCTTGGCCGCAGGGATGAACACTGAAGCTTTCTTT. The chain has TRBV5-1 and TRBJ1-1, with a weak D call TRBD1 (5 bases). Germline assignment: CDR1 SGHRS and CDR2 YFSETQ. The CDR3 contains 15 residues. Deletions cut 0 bases from V and 0 bases from J, with 9 bases between. Complete variable domain (other parts from reference TRBV5-1 and TRBJ1-1): KAGVTQTPRYLIKTRGQQVTLSCSPISGHRSVSWYQQTPGQGLQFLFEYFSETQRNKGNFPGRFSGRQFSNSRSEMNVSTLELGDSALYLCASSLAAGMNTEAFFGQGTRLTVV.

V gene TRBV3-1 (or the pseudogene TRBV3-2) combines with J gene TRBJ1-5, with 9 positions matching TRBD1. Germline-derived CDR1 and CDR2 are LGHDT and YNNKEL (reference sequence). The CDR3 totals 16 residues. The V segment lost 1 base and the J segment 2 bases; nucleotides outside the gene matches: 3. In nucleotides, the CDR3 is TGTGCCAGCAGCCAAGGTACAGGGGGCGGCAATCAGCCCCAGCATTTT. As protein: CASSQGTGGGNQPQHF.

The chain couples TRBV3-1 (or the pseudogene TRBV3-2) to TRBJ2-3; no clear D gene. Germline CDR1 LGHDT, CDR2 YNNKEL (reference sequence). Trimming removed 2 bases at V and 4 bases at J, with 4 bases between. The CDR3 sequence is 12 residues long. The CDR3 DNA follows: TGTGCCAGCAGCCAATGGCCAGATACGCAGTATTTT. Translated: CASSQWPDTQYF.

The gene calls are TRBV5-1 and TRBJ2-7; D is perhaps TRBD1 (6 bases). The CDR3 spans 13 residues. Trimming removed 5 bases at V and 3 bases at J, with 12 bases between. Germline CDR1 is SGHRS and CDR2 is YFSETQ. CDR3 in DNA: TGCGCCAGCAGACCAGGGGTCTTCTACGAGCAGTACTTC. Amino acid sequence: CASRPGVFYEQYF.

The chain is built from TRBV29-1 and TRBJ1-2; TRBD1 aligns across 7 bases. Trimming at V came to 4 bases and at J to 4 bases, leaving 6 bases not matched to a gene. The CDR3 sequence is 13 residues long. Germline V gene data show CDR1 as SQVTM and CDR2 as ANQGSEA. DNA of the CDR3: TGCAGCGTTGTGGCAGGGGGAAGCTATGGCTACACCTTC. It yields the protein CSVVAGGSYGYTF.

The rearrangement uses TRBV11-3 and TRBJ1-3, with 9 bases lining up with TRBD1. CDR3 size: 18 residues. In germline, CDR1 is SGHNT, CDR2 YENEEA. After removal of 5 bases from V and 2 bases from J, the junction contained 13 bases not matched to a gene. This CDR3 reads CASSPSVPGTGPGNTIYF. The CDR3 DNA reads TGTGCCAGCAGCCCGAGTGTGCCCGGGACAGGGCCTGGAAACACCATATATTTT.

This clone was observed a few times. The V call is TRBV19, the J call TRBJ1-2; 8 bases fit TRBD1. The CDR3 is 15 amino acids. Germline assignment: CDR1 LNHDA and CDR2 SQIVND (reference sequence). V gave up 6 bases and J gave up 6 bases; unmatched junction bases: 12. Here the CDR3 DNA reads TGTGCCAGTAGACAGACAGGGGTTGATCGGGATGGCTACACCTTC. Its translation is CASRQTGVDRDGYTF.

On this clone: The same CDR3 also results from other DNA sequences found in this sample. The rearrangement uses TRBV19 and TRBJ1-2; 7 nucleotides align to TRBD1. The ends lost 3 bases at V and 0 bases at J; junction bases unmatched: 4. The germline V gene encodes CDR1 LNHDA and CDR2 SQIVND (reference sequence). The length of the CDR3 is 15 residues. DNA for the CDR3: TGTGCCAGTAGTATCGGGACAGAAGCTAACTATGGCTACACCTTC. Encoded protein: CASSIGTEANYGYTF. The variable domain in full, with the rest retrieved from reference TRBV19 and TRBJ1-2, is DGGITQSPKYLFRKEGQNVTLSCEQNLNHDAMYWYRQDPGQGLRLIYYSQIVNDFQKGDIAEGYSVSREKKESFPLTVTSAQKNPTAFYLCASSIGTEANYGYTFGSGTRLTVV.

CDR3 sequence (DNA): TGTGCCAGCAGCTCTACCGGGACACCAGATCAGCCCCAGCATTTT. It encodes CASSSTGTPDQPQHF. V is TRBV3-1 (or the pseudogene TRBV3-2) and J is TRBJ1-5, with TRBD1 as a possible D gene (6 bases). V was trimmed by 5 bases and J by 5 bases, leaving 16 bases between them. Germline V gene lookup returns CDR1 LGHDT and CDR2 YNNKEL (reference sequence). The CDR3 spans 15 residues.